This TCR beta chain was documented in a study of vaccination and CD4 T cells after COVID-19. V gave up 4 bases and J gave up 1 base, with 16 bases separating them. CDR1 and CDR2 (germline): MNHNS, SASEGT. The CDR3 has 16 amino acids. Treatment specified: roughly 10-day PBMC culture with coronavirus spike peptide pools or control peptides (ViraFEST assay). ViraFEST used peptide pools to expand antigen-specific T cells and subsequently sequenced their TCRs. As to this clonotype: What it binds is not known.

CD4+ T cells that had been cultured provided DNA sequenced with the Oncomine TCR Beta short-read assay. TCRdb analysed the PCR reads with MiXCR anew, one entry per CDR3 protein. The repertoire holds 3,000 to 3,500 distinct CDR3 sequences, with 20% to 25% as singletons. The material sequenced was CD4+ T cells from blood, cultured in vitro, taken after SARS-CoV-2 vaccination. The chain uses TRBV6-1 and TRBJ1-1, with D perhaps TRBD1 (6 bases). This receptor was obtained from a human donor who had recovered from COVID-19. The CDR3 region is CASSARLGTRNTEAFF. In DNA form, the CDR3 reads TGTGCCAGCAGTGCCCGACTGGGGACAAGGAACACTGAAGCTTTCTTT.